The text below deals with one T cell receptor (beta chain). The data originate from a study of T cell repertoires in cytomegalovirus infection. TCRdb re-analysed the reads in MiXCR, keeping a single row per CDR3 protein. Of about 260,000 distinct CDR3 sequences in the sample, approximately 13% were seen once. The J segment lost 2 bases and the V segment lost 0 bases, leaving 6 bases of the junction unmatched. This CDR3 has 17 residues. Looked up from germline, CDR1 is MNHNY and CDR2 is SVGAGI (reference sequence). This sequence originates from a human donor in good health (CMV status not recorded). Some clones in this sample may be carry-over from other donors' samples. Sequencing was done on a sample of PBMCs. This sequence joins TRBV6-6 and TRBJ2-2; 7 nucleotides line up with TRBD2. CDR3 coding DNA: TGTGCCAGCAGTTACTCGAGGCTAGCGGATAACACCGGGGAGCTGTTTTTT. It codes for CASSYSRLADNTGELFF.